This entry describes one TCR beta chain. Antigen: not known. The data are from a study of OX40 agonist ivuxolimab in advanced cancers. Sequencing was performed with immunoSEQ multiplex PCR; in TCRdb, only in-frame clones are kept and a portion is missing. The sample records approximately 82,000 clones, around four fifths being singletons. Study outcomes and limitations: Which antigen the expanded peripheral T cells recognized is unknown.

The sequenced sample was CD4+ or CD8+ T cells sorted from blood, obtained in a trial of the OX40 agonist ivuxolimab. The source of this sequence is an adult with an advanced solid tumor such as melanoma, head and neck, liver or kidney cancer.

The CDR3 spells CASSLNGPNYGYTF. CDR3 nucleotide sequence: TGTGCCAGCAGCTTAAACGGCCCTAACTATGGCTACACCTTC. The chain joins TRBV7-2 to TRBJ1-2; D unresolved. CDR1 and CDR2 from the germline V gene are SGHTA and FQGNSA. The CDR3 is 14 amino acids. V shed 2 bases and J shed 0 bases, with 7 bases lying between them.